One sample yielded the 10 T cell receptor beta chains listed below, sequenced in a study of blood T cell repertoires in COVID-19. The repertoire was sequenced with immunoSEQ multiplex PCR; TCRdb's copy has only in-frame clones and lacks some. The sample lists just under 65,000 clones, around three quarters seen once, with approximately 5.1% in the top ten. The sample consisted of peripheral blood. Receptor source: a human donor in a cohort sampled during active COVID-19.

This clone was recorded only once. Here the CDR3 DNA reads TGTGCCAGCAGCGTAGGAGCGGGTAACCCAGAGACCCAGTACTTC. Amino acid sequence: CASSVGAGNPETQYF. The V gene is TRBV9, the J gene TRBJ2-5, with a tentative D call TRBD2 (6 bases). With 0 bases removed from V and 4 bases from J, the gap between germline ends came to 13 bases. The CDR3 is 15 residues long. Germline V gives CDR1 SGDLS, CDR2 YYNGEE.

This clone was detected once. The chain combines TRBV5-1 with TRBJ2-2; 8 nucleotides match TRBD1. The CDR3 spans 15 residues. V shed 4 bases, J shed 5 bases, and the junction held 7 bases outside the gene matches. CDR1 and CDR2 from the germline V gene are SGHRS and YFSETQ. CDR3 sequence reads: CASSNGQGGTGELFF. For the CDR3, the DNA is TGCGCCAGCAGCAACGGACAGGGCGGTACCGGGGAGCTGTTTTTT.

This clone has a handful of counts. The CDR3 DNA reads as TGTGCCACCAGCAAGCGTTACGACTCCTACAATGAGCAGTTCTTC. This codes for CATSKRYDSYNEQFF. The J gene is TRBJ2-1, the V gene TRBV15, with D uncertain. The ends were cut back, 4 bases at V and 0 bases at J, with 10 bases in the middle. In germline, CDR1 is LNHNV, CDR2 YYDKDF (reference sequence). There are 15 residues in the CDR3.

The CDR3 region is CASSLWGDQAVDTQYF. CDR3 DNA: TGTGCCAGCAGTTTATGGGGGGACCAGGCGGTAGATACGCAGTATTTT. The chain is built from TRBV27 and TRBJ2-3, with a possible D match to TRBD2 (6 bases). Germline assignment: CDR1 MNHEY and CDR2 SMNVEV (reference sequence). The length of the CDR3 is 16 residues. V lost 1 base, J lost 5 bases, and 16 bases lay in between.

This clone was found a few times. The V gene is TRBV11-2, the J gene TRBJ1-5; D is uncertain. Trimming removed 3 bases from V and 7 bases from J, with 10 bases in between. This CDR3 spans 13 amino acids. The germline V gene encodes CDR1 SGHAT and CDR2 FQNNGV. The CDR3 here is CASSFDQRQPQHF. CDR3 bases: TGTGCCAGCAGCTTTGACCAGCGGCAGCCCCAGCATTTT.

The chain's CDR3 is CASSYQANTGELFF. CDR3 bases: TGTGCCAGCAGTTATCAGGCGAACACCGGGGAGCTGTTTTTT. This rearrangement joins TRBV6-5 to TRBJ2-2, with no clear D. This CDR3 spans 14 amino acids. The V end lost 3 bases, the J end lost 0 bases, and 5 bases lay between the germline ends. CDR1 is MNHEY, CDR2 SVGAGI, per germline.

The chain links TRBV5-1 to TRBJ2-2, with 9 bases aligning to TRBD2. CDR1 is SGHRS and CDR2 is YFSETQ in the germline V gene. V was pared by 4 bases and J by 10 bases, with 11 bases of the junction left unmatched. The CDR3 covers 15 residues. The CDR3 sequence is CASSQSTRGGEELFF. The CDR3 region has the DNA TGCGCCAGCAGCCAAAGTACGCGGGGGGGCGAGGAGCTGTTTTTT. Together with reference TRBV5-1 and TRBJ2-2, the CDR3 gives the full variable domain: KAGVTQTPRYLIKTRGQQVTLSCSPISGHRSVSWYQQTPGQGLQFLFEYFSETQRNKGNFPGRFSGRQFSNSRSEMNVSTLELGDSALYLCASSQSTRGGEELFFGEGSRLTVL.

CDR3 in DNA: TGCGCCAGCAGCACGGACAGGGCCTATAATTCACCCCTCCACTTT. Protein product: CASSTDRAYNSPLHF. The V call is TRBV5-1, the J call TRBJ1-6; 8 nucleotides match TRBD1. This CDR3 has 15 amino acids. The trim removed 4 bases at V and 2 bases at J, leaving 2 bases unmatched. In germline, CDR1 is SGHRS, CDR2 YFSETQ.

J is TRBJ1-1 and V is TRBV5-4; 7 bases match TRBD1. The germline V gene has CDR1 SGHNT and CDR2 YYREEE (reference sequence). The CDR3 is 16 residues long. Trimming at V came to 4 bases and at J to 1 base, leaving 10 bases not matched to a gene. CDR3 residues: CASSPTGDSQNTEAFF. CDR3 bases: TGTGCCAGCAGCCCGACCGGGGACAGTCAGAACACTGAAGCTTTCTTT.

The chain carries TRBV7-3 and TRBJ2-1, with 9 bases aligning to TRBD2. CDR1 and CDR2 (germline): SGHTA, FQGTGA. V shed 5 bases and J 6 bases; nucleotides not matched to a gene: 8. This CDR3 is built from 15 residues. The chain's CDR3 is CASSASSGVGNEQFF. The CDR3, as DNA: TGTGCCAGCAGCGCGTCTAGCGGGGTTGGCAATGAGCAGTTCTTC.